The T cell receptor beta chain described here comes from a study of cytomegalovirus exposure and HLA in healthy donors. For the study at large: Earlier findings included about 120 million unique TCR beta sequences obtained from 170 million or so T cells. Caucasian-associated ancestry cluster membership applied to around 76% of nearly 400 genotyped donors. Study findings and constraints: With later analysis, a missense DCLRE1C variant became linked to TCR beta V- and J-gene trimming. Reports indicated that the classifier achieved high specificity and sensitivity in diagnosing cytomegalovirus status.

With 60 Vbeta and 13 Jbeta primers, the PCR was carried out. Using immunoSEQ multiplex PCR, the repertoire was profiled, and TCRdb retains in-frame clones only, with some absent. Of some 76,000 clones in the sample, under 85% were seen once. In regard to this clone: Its antigen remains unidentified.

J gave up 8 bases and V 9 bases, and 10 bases lay outside the gene matches. CDR1 is SNHLY, CDR2 FYNNEI, per germline. The CDR3 consists of 14 residues. V usage is TRBV2 and J usage is TRBJ1-2, with 12 bases matching TRBD1. The clonotype was recovered from a woman aged 40 to 50 in good health and CMV-seropositive. What was sequenced was PBMCs. The CDR3 reads CARIPPGQGAGYTF. Written as DNA, the CDR3 is TGTGCCAGAATTCCCCCGGGACAGGGGGCAGGCTACACCTTC. The whole variable domain, filled in from reference TRBV2 and TRBJ1-2, reads EPEVTQTPSHQVTQMGQEVILRCVPISNHLYFYWYRQILGQKVEFLVSFYNNEISEKSEIFDDQFSVERPDGSNFTLKIRSTKLEDSAMYFCARIPPGQGAGYTFGSGTRLTVV.